This T cell receptor beta chain was captured by sequencing in a study of Graves' ophthalmopathy and Graves' hyperthyroidism. Whole-study context: In this cohort's terms, stable hyperthyroidism meant no ophthalmopathy by 18 months of follow-up.

RNA served as the template for amplifying TCR beta CDR3 regions. The authors performed first-round RT-PCR with HTBI primers and then a second-round multiplex PCR. Using its own MiXCR run on the multiplex PCR reads, TCRdb lists one record per CDR3 protein. Here the sample spans approximately 1.2 million distinct CDR3 sequences, about two fifths being singletons. Study-wide results and caveats: A classifier, a 13-signature model, separated ophthalmopathy from stable hyperthyroidism with approximately 88% sensitivity and approximately 80% specificity. Most expanded thyroid clonotypes above 0.001 frequency also appeared in blood.

This clonotype occurred many times. Its cognate antigen is unknown. The CDR3 sequence is 14 residues long. Trimming removed 1 base from V and 8 bases from J, with 12 bases in between. The germline V gene encodes CDR1 SGHRS and CDR2 YFSETQ. Clinical symptoms, serum thyroxine, TRAb, thyroid ultrasound and orbital computed tomography formed the basis of diagnosis. Sample: peripheral blood or thyroid tissue (not recorded which). V is TRBV5-1 and J is TRBJ1-4; TRBD1 is a possible D gene (6 bases). This TCR was sampled from an adult man with Graves' hyperthyroidism. CDR3 in amino acids: CASSLQGPGEKLFF. CDR3 coding DNA: TGCGCCAGCAGCTTGCAGGGGCCTGGGGAAAAACTGTTTTTT.